This TCR beta chain originates from a study of shared clonotypes between healthy human individuals. Looked up from germline, CDR1 is SGHNT and CDR2 is YYREEE (reference sequence). The V gene end was trimmed by 0 bases and the J gene end by 2 bases; junction bases not matched to a gene: 7. This CDR3 is built from 16 residues. Profiling relied on immunoSEQ multiplex PCR, and the TCRdb table lists in-frame clones only, not all of them. The sample lists over a million clones, around 74% occurring once. Sequencing input: memory CD4+ T cells sorted from blood. Subset described: CD45RA-negative fraction. The chain combines TRBV5-4 with TRBJ2-7; 8 positions match TRBD2. The sequence derives from a man younger than 35 in good health. The CDR3 protein is CASSLGLNSGTYEQYF. CDR3 in DNA: TGTGCCAGCAGCTTGGGGCTAAATAGCGGGACCTACGAGCAGTACTTC.